Below are 16 T cell receptor beta chains sequenced from a single sample in a study of metastatic and nonmetastatic thyroid tumors. Each patient went into thyroid surgery without having received any treatment. Using MiXCR, TCRdb re-called clones from the PCR reads. This table holds around 18,000 clones, under 30% found once. The specimen sequenced was tumor tissue. The origin of the receptors is a female donor with papillary thyroid cancer or a benign thyroid nodule (not recorded which). Some clones in this sample may be carry-over from other donors' samples.

The gene calls are TRBV5-5 and TRBJ2-1, with 7 bases identical to TRBD2. Germline V lookup: CDR1 SGHKS, CDR2 YYEKEE (reference sequence). The trim removed 4 bases at V and 6 bases at J, leaving 7 bases unmatched. The length of the CDR3 is 14 residues. The CDR3, as DNA: TGTGCCAGCAGCCCGTGGGCGGGAGCCAATGAGCAGTTCTTC. Translating it yields CASSPWAGANEQFF.

This chain's CDR3 is CASRVDGSSYNEQFF. The CDR3 coding sequence is TGTGCCAGCAGGGTAGACGGGAGTTCTTACAATGAGCAGTTCTTC. The rearrangement links TRBV6-1 to TRBJ2-1; possibly TRBD2 for D (6 bases). Germline V gene sequence: CDR1 MNHNS, CDR2 SASEGT. V was clipped by 6 bases and J by 4 bases, with 16 bases between them. The CDR3 spans 15 residues.

The chain carries TRBV5-1 and TRBJ1-1; TRBD1 might be the D (5 bases). The CDR3 loop spans 14 amino acids. The V end was cut by 2 bases, the J end by 0 bases, with 8 bases between. Per the germline V gene, CDR1 is SGHRS and CDR2 is YFSETQ. The CDR3 here is CASSFRQLNTEAFF. The DNA for the CDR3 is TGCGCCAGCAGCTTCAGACAGCTGAACACTGAAGCTTTCTTT.

This clone was picked up a small number of times. The gene calls are TRBV6-2 or TRBV6-3 and TRBJ2-5; D possibly matches TRBD1 or TRBD2 (7 bases each). V lost 6 bases and J 5 bases, leaving 19 bases between the germline ends. CDR1 MNHEY and CDR2 SVGEGT come from the germline V gene. There are 15 residues in the CDR3. CDR3 region: CASSSITGEGETQYF. CDR3 DNA sequence: TGTGCCAGCAGCTCGATTACAGGGGAGGGGGAGACCCAGTACTTC.

This clone counts as medium-sized. The chain combines TRBV7-2 with TRBJ2-2, with D possibly TRBD2 on 5 matching bases. The germline gives CDR1 SGHTA, CDR2 FQGNSA. V was pared by 4 bases and J by 7 bases, with 10 bases between. The CDR3 covers 13 residues. CDR3 amino acids: CASSSIRDGELFF. The DNA for the CDR3 is TGTGCCAGCAGCTCTATCCGGGACGGGGAGCTGTTTTTT.

This chain links TRBV11-2 with TRBJ2-1, with 11 bases identical to TRBD1. Germline-derived CDR1 and CDR2 are SGHAT and FQNNGV. The CDR3 length is 16 residues. The junction had 7 bases not matched to a gene; V was cut back by 4 bases and J by 5 bases. The CDR3 region has the DNA TGTGCCAGCAGCTCGCCGGACAGGGGGCGCAACAATGAGCAGTTCTTC. This encodes CASSSPDRGRNNEQFF.

The J gene is TRBJ2-5, the V gene TRBV6-2 or TRBV6-3; D ambiguous. V lost 0 bases and J lost 5, with 10 bases in between. Germline loops: CDR1 MNHEY, CDR2 SVGEGT. The CDR3 has 14 residues. The CDR3 protein is CASSYSANGETQYF. The CDR3 bases are TGTGCCAGCAGTTACTCGGCGAACGGGGAGACCCAGTACTTC.

This clone is deemed medium-sized. The chain is built from TRBV5-1 and TRBJ2-7; TRBD2 aligns across 9 bases. V trimming: 2 bases; J trimming: 5 bases; junction bases outside the gene matches: 8. Germline V CDR1 and CDR2: SGHRS, YFSETQ. The CDR3 covers 15 residues. CDR3 nucleotides: TGCGCCAGCAGCTTTAGAGCGGGAGGCACCCACGAGCAGTACTTC. Translation gives CASSFRAGGTHEQYF.

The gene calls are TRBV6-1 and TRBJ1-2, with D possibly matching TRBD1 (6 bases). Germline assignment: CDR1 MNHNS and CDR2 SASEGT. The CDR3 has 14 amino acids. V dropped 6 bases and J dropped 2 bases, with 13 bases sitting between them. CDR3 amino acids: CASSQLGGNYGYTF. In DNA form, the CDR3 reads TGTGCCAGCAGCCAACTTGGGGGCAACTATGGCTACACCTTC.

The chain links TRBV2 to TRBJ1-2, with D uncertain. Germline V CDR1 and CDR2: SNHLY, FYNNEI. V gave up 8 bases and J gave up 9 bases, with 13 bases separating them. The CDR3 sequence is 11 residues long. CDR3 amino acids: CASGPSESYTF. Here the CDR3 DNA reads TGTGCCAGCGGCCCGAGTGAAAGCTACACCTTC.

The V and J genes are TRBV30 and TRBJ2-3, with 8 nucleotides matching TRBD2. The CDR3 covers 18 residues. Germline CDR1 GTSNPN, CDR2 SVGIG (reference sequence). With 2 bases clipped from V and 3 bases from J, the junction kept 16 bases outside the gene matches. This chain's CDR3 is CAWSYSFHSPGGTDTQYF. The CDR3 DNA reads TGTGCCTGGAGTTATTCTTTCCACAGCCCGGGGGGGACAGATACGCAGTATTTT.

In this sample, this clone turned up a few times. The chain couples TRBV6-6 to TRBJ1-5; D uncertain. V was clipped by 2 bases and J by 6 bases, with 17 bases between them. From germline, CDR1 is MNHNY and CDR2 SVGAGI (reference sequence). The CDR3 spans 16 residues. CDR3 sequence: CASSYQSPLQGQPQHF. CDR3 in DNA: TGTGCCAGCAGTTACCAGTCCCCCTTACAAGGTCAGCCCCAGCATTTT.

This chain links TRBV20-1 with TRBJ2-7, with D uncertain. Trimming shortened V by 4 bases and J by 2 bases, and 6 bases separated the two germline ends. The length of the CDR3 is 11 residues. Per germline, CDR1 DFQATT and CDR2 SNEGSKA (reference sequence). The CDR3 nucleotides are TGCAGTGCTAACCAAGCCTACGAGCAGTACTTC. This encodes CSANQAYEQYF.

A few counts support this clone. The rearrangement joins TRBV27 to TRBJ2-5, with D hard to call. The CDR3 runs to 10 residues. The V gene lost 6 bases and the J gene lost 1 base, with 0 bases spanning the gap. Looked up from germline, CDR1 is MNHEY and CDR2 is SMNVEV (reference sequence). CDR3 region: CASSQETQYF. The CDR3 coding sequence is TGTGCCAGCAGCCAAGAGACCCAGTACTTC.

V and J are TRBV7-2 and TRBJ2-7, with 9 bases matching TRBD2. Trimming took 5 bases from V and 7 from J; bases not matched to a gene: 9. The CDR3 runs to 14 residues. The germline V gene encodes CDR1 SGHTA and CDR2 FQGNSA. CDR3 protein: CASSKIAGVREQYF. The CDR3 DNA is TGTGCCAGCAGCAAAATAGCGGGAGTAAGAGAGCAGTACTTC.

This clone was recorded many times. J is TRBJ2-7 and V is TRBV6-1, with TRBD2 as a possible D gene (6 bases). This CDR3 has 13 amino acids. From germline, CDR1 is MNHNS and CDR2 SASEGT. The V end was cut by 6 bases, the J end by 4 bases, with 13 bases between. As DNA, the CDR3 is TGTGCCAGCAGGTCGCTCGGGGGTTACGAGCAGTACTTC. Translation gives CASRSLGGYEQYF.